A selection of T cell receptor beta chains follows, all from one sample in a study of blood T cell repertoires in COVID-19. The repertoire was sequenced with immunoSEQ multiplex PCR; TCRdb's copy has only in-frame clones and lacks some. Of fewer than 300,000 clones in the sample, 88% were seen once. Sequenced material: PBMCs or T cells enriched from blood (not recorded which). The receptors originated from a woman in her thirties or forties with acute COVID-19. CDR3s include the opening cysteine and the closing phenylalanine or tryptophan. Each record gives: D gene, V gene, clone size, J gene, CDR3 DNA, CDR3 protein. The D gene is left open where the match is weak. A row's size may be missing; if present it is once, few, many or a size class.

>TRBD1|TRBV9|.|TRBJ1-5
TGTGCCAGCAGCCGACAGGGGGATAGCAATCAGCCCCAGCATTTT
CASSRQGDSNQPQHF
>TRBD1|TRBV5-6|.|TRBJ2-7
TGTGCCAGCAGCCGGGACAGCCACGAGCAGTACTTC
CASSRDSHEQYF
>.|TRBV6-4|.|TRBJ2-2
TGTGCCAGCAGCCAACTAGAGGCCGGGGAGCTGTTTTTT
CASSQLEAGELFF
>.|TRBV28|.|TRBJ2-7
TGTGCCAGCAGCCAAGGACTCTTAACCCCAGCCGAGCAGTACTTC
CASSQGLLTPAEQYF
>TRBD1|TRBV12-3/TRBV12-4|.|TRBJ1-2
TGTGCCAGCAGTTCGGACAGGACGAGCTACACCTTC
CASSSDRTSYTF
>.|TRBV2|.|TRBJ1-3
TGTGCCAGCACCTTCTCTGGAAACACCATATATTTT
CASTFSGNTIYF
>.|TRBV2|.|TRBJ2-1
TGTGCCAGCAGTGAACGCGGGGCGAGCTCCTACAATGAGCAGTTCTTC
CASSERGASSYNEQFF
>TRBD1|TRBV28|.|TRBJ1-1
TGTGCCAGCAGCCCGACAGGGTTTGGGACTGAAGCTTTCTTT
CASSPTGFGTEAFF
>.|TRBV30|.|TRBJ2-7
TGTGCCTGGTCCCCCGGCAACAGGGACTACGAGCAGTACTTC
CAWSPGNRDYEQYF
>.|TRBV11-2|.|TRBJ1-2
TGTGCCAGCAGCTTTCCAGACTATGGCTACACCTTC
CASSFPDYGYTF
>.|TRBV9|.|TRBJ1-3
TGTGCCAGCAGCGCCCTTGTGGGGCTAGGAAACACCATATATTTT
CASSALVGLGNTIYF
>.|TRBV4-3|.|TRBJ1-4
TGCGCCAGCAGCCAAGATCAGGGGCGGAATGAAAAACTGTTTTTT
CASSQDQGRNEKLFF
>.|TRBV11-2|.|TRBJ1-3
TGTGCCAGCAGCCTCAGTGACTTCTCTGGAAACACCATATATTTT
CASSLSDFSGNTIYF
>TRBD1|TRBV4-1|.|TRBJ1-5
TGCGCCAGCAGCCAAGGACAGGGCCGCTTTTCTCAGCCCCAGCATTTT
CASSQGQGRFSQPQHF
>.|TRBV28|.|TRBJ1-2
TGTGCCAGCAGTCAGGGTGTCTCCAACTATGGCTACACCTTC
CASSQGVSNYGYTF
>.|TRBV2|.|TRBJ1-2
TGTGCCAGCAGTGATTCAGGGGTTTACGGCTACACCTTC
CASSDSGVYGYTF
>.|TRBV29-1|.|TRBJ1-1
TGCAGCGGCAGGGCCCTTAACACTGAAGCTTTCTTT
CSGRALNTEAFF
>TRBD1|TRBV15|.|TRBJ1-2
TGTGCCACCAGCAGAGACAGGGACAGGGCGTATGGCTACACCTTC
CATSRDRDRAYGYTF
>TRBD1|TRBV6-5|.|TRBJ1-2
TGTGCCAGCAGGATTTCCGGGACAGGTCCCTTAGGCTACACCTTC
CASRISGTGPLGYTF
>TRBD1|TRBV10-3|few|TRBJ1-1
TGTGCCATCAGGGGGGGTCAGTTTACAGGGGTCGGCACTGAAGCTTTCTTT
CAIRGGQFTGVGTEAFF
>.|TRBV11-1|.|TRBJ2-1
TGTGCCAGCAGCCCCATTCGAGGGAGCGATTCGTTCTTC
CASSPIRGSDSFF
>.|TRBV3-1/TRBV3-2|.|TRBJ1-4
TGTGCCAGCAGCCAACTGGGACACATTGAAAAACTGTTTTTT
CASSQLGHIEKLFF
>.|TRBV24-1|.|TRBJ1-1
TGTGCCACCAGTAACAGGGTGAACACTGAAGCTTTCTTT
CATSNRVNTEAFF
>TRBD1|TRBV27|.|TRBJ1-3
TGTGCCAGCAGAGACCCCCGAGGGACAGGGTGGAACACCATATATTTT
CASRDPRGTGWNTIYF
>.|TRBV28|.|TRBJ2-1
TGTGCCAGCAGTTTAATGGCGGAACACTACAATGAGCAGTTCTTC
CASSLMAEHYNEQFF
>TRBD1|TRBV10-3|.|TRBJ2-2
TGTGCCATCGCGACAGGGGGCCTTAACACCGGGGAGCTGTTTTTT
CAIATGGLNTGELFF
>.|TRBV18|.|TRBJ1-2
TGTGCCAGCTCACCACCAGGAGGGGCCGAGGCTTATGGCTACACCTTC
CASSPPGGAEAYGYTF
>.|TRBV27|.|TRBJ2-2
TGTGCCAGCAGTTTGCAGGGTGCCGACACCGGGGAGCTGTTTTTT
CASSLQGADTGELFF
>.|TRBV21-1|few|TRBJ2-2
TGTGCCAGCAGGTTGAGTTCGAACACCGGGGAGCTGTTTTTT
CASRLSSNTGELFF
>TRBD2|TRBV19|once|TRBJ2-3
TGTGCCAGTAGTATAAACCGACTAGCGGGAGGAGCAGATACGCAGTATTTT
CASSINRLAGGADTQYF
>.|TRBV4-3|.|TRBJ1-3
TGCGCCAGCAGCCAAGAGCCCATCGGGGCGGGGACGGGAAACACCATATATTTT
CASSQEPIGAGTGNTIYF
>.|TRBV7-8|.|TRBJ1-3
TGTGCCAGCAGCTTGGGCATACAGTCTGGAAACACCATATATTTT
CASSLGIQSGNTIYF
>TRBD1|TRBV5-1|.|TRBJ1-2
TGCGCCAGCAGCTTTGGGACAGGGGGCAGCTATGGCTACACCTTC
CASSFGTGGSYGYTF
>TRBD1|TRBV9|.|TRBJ1-1
TGTGCCAGCAGCGTAGGGGACAGGAACACTGAAGCTTTCTTT
CASSVGDRNTEAFF
>.|TRBV7-9|.|TRBJ2-2
TGTGCCAGCAGCTTACCCCCGAGGCAGGGAAACGCGAACACCGGGGAGCTGTTTTTT
CASSLPPRQGNANTGELFF
>TRBD2|TRBV9|.|TRBJ2-7
TGTGCCAGCAGCGCCATTCCCCCTAAGCGGGAGGCCGCCTACGAGCAGTACTTC
CASSAIPPKREAAYEQYF
>.|TRBV12-3/TRBV12-4|.|TRBJ1-2
TGTGCCAGCAACCACAGGGAATACGGCTACACCTTC
CASNHREYGYTF
>.|TRBV5-1|.|TRBJ1-1
TGCGCCAGCAGCTTGGATTCTGACACTGAAGCTTTCTTT
CASSLDSDTEAFF
>.|TRBV28|.|TRBJ1-5
TGTGCCAGCAGTTTAGGAGGATTTCAGCCCCAGCATTTT
CASSLGGFQPQHF
>.|TRBV7-9|.|TRBJ1-1
TGTGCCAGCAGCCAATACGGAGGGAACACTGAAGCTTTCTTT
CASSQYGGNTEAFF
>TRBD1|TRBV2|.|TRBJ1-5
TGTGCCAGCAGTGGAGGGACAGGGGGCTTGGCAGGGCAGCCCCAGCATTTT
CASSGGTGGLAGQPQHF
>.|TRBV12-3/TRBV12-4|.|TRBJ1-1
TGTGCCAGCAGCCTTCACGGGGACACTGAAGCTTTCTTT
CASSLHGDTEAFF
>.|TRBV10-3|.|TRBJ2-2
TGTGCCATCAGTGAGCTCCAGGGCAGGCTCCCCGGGGAGCTGTTTTTT
CAISELQGRLPGELFF
>TRBD2|TRBV28|.|TRBJ2-7
TGTGCCAGCAGTTTTAGCGGGTCGCTCTACGAGCAGTACTTC
CASSFSGSLYEQYF
>.|TRBV11-2|.|TRBJ2-6
TGTGCCAGCAGCTTAGATCTAGGCAGGGTGGCCAACGTCCTGACTTTC
CASSLDLGRVANVLTF
>.|TRBV19|few|TRBJ2-7
TGTGCCAGTAGCACCGCAGGGGCCGGCGCCTACGAGCAGTACTTC
CASSTAGAGAYEQYF
>TRBD1|TRBV2|.|TRBJ1-5
TGTGCCAGCAGTGAAGGGGGTGCGGGACAGGGTTTTGGTCAGCCCCAGCATTTT
CASSEGGAGQGFGQPQHF
>.|TRBV10-1|.|TRBJ1-2
TGCGCCAGGATACTTGGACAGTTCTCTTATGGCTACACCTTC
CARILGQFSYGYTF
>.|TRBV11-2|.|TRBJ1-4
TGTGCCAGCAGCTTTTCTAAAAAACTGTTTTTT
CASSFSKKLFF
>.|TRBV7-8|.|TRBJ1-5
TGTGCCAGCAGCTTACACGAAACGGCGCGGCAGCCCCAGCATTTT
CASSLHETARQPQHF